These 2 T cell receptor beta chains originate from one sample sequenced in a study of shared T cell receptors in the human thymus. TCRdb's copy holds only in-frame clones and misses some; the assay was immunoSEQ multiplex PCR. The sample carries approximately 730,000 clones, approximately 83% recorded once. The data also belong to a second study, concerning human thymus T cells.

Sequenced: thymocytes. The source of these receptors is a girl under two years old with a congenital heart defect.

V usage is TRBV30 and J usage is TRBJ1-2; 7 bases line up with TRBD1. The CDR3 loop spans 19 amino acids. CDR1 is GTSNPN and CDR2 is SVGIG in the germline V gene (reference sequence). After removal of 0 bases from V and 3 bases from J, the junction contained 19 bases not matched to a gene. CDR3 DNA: TGTGCCTGGAGTGTGCAGGAGGAGGGGGCGAGGGGTAGGGACTATGGCTACACCTTC. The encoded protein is CAWSVQEEGARGRDYGYTF.

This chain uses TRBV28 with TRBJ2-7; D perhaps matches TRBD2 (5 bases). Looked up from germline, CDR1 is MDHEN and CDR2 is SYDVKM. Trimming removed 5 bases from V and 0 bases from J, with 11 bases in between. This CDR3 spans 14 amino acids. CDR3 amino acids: CASSPSADSYEQYF. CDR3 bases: TGTGCCAGCAGTCCCTCAGCGGACTCCTACGAGCAGTACTTC.